The 20 T cell receptor beta chains below all came from one sample that was sequenced in a study of graft-versus-host responses after intestinal transplantation. Their cognate antigens are unknown. TCRdb's copy holds only in-frame clones and misses some; the assay was immunoSEQ multiplex PCR. The sample holds about 59,000 clones, almost 95% seen once. This sample comprised unstimulated CD4+ T cells sorted from spleen or lymph node cells, obtained before transplant. These TCRs come from a human donor who was the organ donor for an intestinal transplant.

The chain recombines TRBV7-2 with TRBJ2-3, with 7 bases identical to TRBD2. Germline-derived CDR1 and CDR2 are SGHTA and FQGNSA. There are 17 residues in the CDR3. J lost 4 bases, V lost 5 bases, and 15 bases had no gene match. The CDR3 DNA sequence: TGTGCCAGCAGCCCAGTACATCTCCGGGGGGTATCAGATACGCAGTATTTT. Translation gives CASSPVHLRGVSDTQYF.

The chain has TRBV19 and TRBJ2-7; D tentatively fits TRBD1 or TRBD2 (5 bases each). V was cut by 2 bases and J by 7 bases, with 12 bases left in between. CDR1 and CDR2 from the germline V gene are LNHDA and SQIVND (reference sequence). This CDR3 is 13 amino acids long. CDR3 region: CASSIFGADEQYF. The CDR3 DNA follows: TGTGCCAGTAGTATATTCGGGGCGGATGAGCAGTACTTC.

A few counts support this clone. The chain carries TRBV5-1 and TRBJ2-3, with D perhaps matching TRBD1 or TRBD2 (5 bases each). Trimming took off 0 bases at V and 9 bases at J, with 17 bases between the two ends. Germline CDR1 is SGHRS and CDR2 is YFSETQ. The CDR3 spans 15 residues. The CDR3 DNA follows: TGCGCCAGCAGCTTGGAGGCAGGGACCCTAGGCACGCAGTATTTT. Its protein is CASSLEAGTLGTQYF.

This chain connects TRBV27 to TRBJ1-2; D may be TRBD1 (6 bases). Germline CDR1 and CDR2: MNHEY and SMNVEV (reference sequence). The CDR3 spans 14 residues. The germline V and J ends were trimmed by 6 bases and 0 bases, with 11 bases remaining between them. CDR3 bases: TGTGCCAGCAGCCTGACAGGAACTAACTATGGCTACACCTTC. It translates to CASSLTGTNYGYTF.

The chain combines TRBV28 with TRBJ1-2, with 7 bases aligning to TRBD1. The CDR3 runs to 14 residues. The V and J ends lost 4 bases and 4 bases, in that order; junction bases with no gene match: 6. CDR1 and CDR2 (germline): MDHEN, SYDVKM. In DNA, the CDR3 is TGTGCCAGCAGTTCAGGGGACAGATTCTATGGCTACACCTTC. Its protein is CASSSGDRFYGYTF.

The chain links TRBV7-3 to TRBJ1-1; D is ambiguous. The germline V gene has CDR1 SGHTA and CDR2 FQGTGA. Trimming left V 1 base short and J 1 base short, with 4 bases between. The CDR3 is made up of 13 amino acids. The CDR3 sequence is CASSLRENTEAFF. The DNA for the CDR3 is TGTGCCAGCAGCTTAAGGGAGAACACTGAAGCTTTCTTT.

The genes are TRBV2 and TRBJ2-1; possibly TRBD2 for D (7 bases). Germline-derived CDR1 and CDR2 are SNHLY and FYNNEI. With 10 bases removed from V and 0 bases from J, the gap between germline ends came to 16 bases. This CDR3 contains 15 residues. The CDR3 bases are TGTGCCAACGTGGGGGGGGCGAGCTCCTACAATGAGCAGTTCTTC. This translates into CANVGGASSYNEQFF.

V gene TRBV4-1 combines with J gene TRBJ2-5, with D perhaps being TRBD1 or TRBD2 (5 bases each). Germline V gene sequence: CDR1 MGHRA, CDR2 YSYEKL. The length of the CDR3 is 16 residues. V was clipped by 6 bases and J by 5 bases, with 22 bases between them. CDR3 sequence (DNA): TGCGCCAGCAGTCATAATCCGGGACCCCACCCTGAGACCCAGTACTTC. It encodes CASSHNPGPHPETQYF.

V gene TRBV19 combines with J gene TRBJ2-5; D is possibly TRBD1 (6 bases). CDR3 length equals 17 residues. Trimming pared 0 bases from V and 4 bases from J, leaving 18 bases between. The germline V gene has CDR1 LNHDA and CDR2 SQIVND (reference sequence). Here the CDR3 DNA reads TGTGCCAGTAGTATAGATTTGATCCAGGGGCAGGGAGAGACCCAGTACTTC. Protein product: CASSIDLIQGQGETQYF.

The chain is built from TRBV4-1 and TRBJ2-5; TRBD2 agrees at 14 bases. CDR3 size: 17 residues. With 0 bases clipped from V and 4 bases from J, the junction kept 4 bases outside the gene matches. The V gene's germline CDR1 is MGHRA and CDR2 YSYEKL. The CDR3 nucleotides read TGCGCCAGCAGCCAAGAGCCGGGACTAGCGGGGGCAGAGACCCAGTACTTC. It codes for CASSQEPGLAGAETQYF.

The J gene is TRBJ2-5, the V gene TRBV7-6, with 9 nucleotides matching TRBD2. Matching the DNA end better, TRBJ2-7 makes the J call doubtful. Germline loops: CDR1 SGHVS, CDR2 FNYEAQ. The CDR3 is 16 amino acids. CDR3 nucleotide sequence: TGTGCCAGCAGCTTAGGGTTAGTAGCGGGGGAGCTCGAGCAGTACTTC. This translates into CASSLGLVAGELEQYF.

The chain joins TRBV5-4 to TRBJ1-4; 7 bases match TRBD1. CDR3 length: 14 amino acids. The germline V gene encodes CDR1 SGHNT and CDR2 YYREEE (reference sequence). With V trimmed by 2 bases and J by 6 bases, 4 bases remained unmatched. In nucleotides, the CDR3 is TGTGCCAGCAGCTTAGGGGGCGTTGATGAAAAACTGTTTTTT. Amino acid sequence: CASSLGGVDEKLFF. Drawing the rest from reference TRBV5-4 and TRBJ1-4, the complete variable domain is ETGVTQSPTHLIKTRGQQVTLRCSSQSGHNTVSWYQQALGQGPQFIFQYYREEENGRGNFPPRFSGLQFPNYSSELNVNALELDDSALYLCASSLGGVDEKLFFGSGTQLSVL.

The chain has TRBV10-2 and TRBJ1-1; maybe TRBD1 (6 bases). In germline, CDR1 is WSHSY, CDR2 SAAADI. With 7 bases removed from V and 3 bases from J, the gap between germline ends came to 18 bases. The CDR3 is made up of 15 amino acids. CDR3 residues: CASMRGALLDTEAFF. CDR3 nucleotide sequence: TGCGCCAGCATGCGGGGGGCTCTCTTAGACACTGAAGCTTTCTTT.

The V gene is TRBV5-4, the J gene TRBJ2-5, with TRBD1 identical over 7 bases. V lost 0 bases and J lost 4; bases outside the gene matches: 3. Germline lookup yields CDR1 SGHNT and CDR2 YYREEE (reference sequence). The CDR3 extends over 14 amino acids. The CDR3 DNA reads as TGTGCCAGCAGCTTGGGAGGGGGCGGAGAGACCCAGTACTTC. Translating gives CASSLGGGGETQYF.

As concerns this clone: Other DNA sequences in this specimen translate into the identical CDR3. The chain employs TRBV5-6 and TRBJ2-5; no clear D. The germline V and J ends were trimmed by 4 bases and 5 bases, with 3 bases remaining between them. Germline loops: CDR1 SGHDT, CDR2 YYEEEE. This CDR3 region has 10 residues. CDR3 bases: TGTGCCAGCAGCGGTGAGACCCAGTACTTC. Amino acids: CASSGETQYF.

The chain employs TRBV7-9 and TRBJ2-3; 7 nucleotides agree with TRBD1. With V trimmed by 6 bases and J by 5 bases, 5 bases remained unmatched. This CDR3 comprises 13 residues. Germline CDR1 and CDR2: SEHNR and FQNEAQ (reference sequence). The chain's CDR3 is CASREGGVDTQYF. The CDR3, as DNA: TGTGCCAGCAGAGAAGGGGGCGTAGATACGCAGTATTTT.

The rearrangement links TRBV6-5 to TRBJ1-1; TRBD1 agrees at 7 bases. CDR1 MNHEY and CDR2 SVGAGI come from the germline V gene. This CDR3 is built from 12 residues. V lost 10 bases, J lost 6 bases, and 8 bases stayed unmatched. In nucleotides, the CDR3 is TGTGCCACCTACAGGGGTATCCCTGAAGCTTTCTTT. Protein product: CATYRGIPEAFF.

V usage is TRBV4-3 and J usage is TRBJ2-4, with D perhaps matching TRBD2 (5 bases). Trimming cost V 0 bases and J 2 bases, with 14 bases left between them. Germline CDR1 and CDR2: LGHNA and YSLEER. The CDR3 length is 17 residues. CDR3: CASSQDRGYGTKNIQYF. CDR3 bases: TGCGCCAGCAGCCAAGATCGAGGTTACGGGACCAAAAACATTCAGTACTTC.

This rearrangement joins TRBV7-2 to TRBJ1-5, with D uncertain. Looked up from germline, CDR1 is SGHTA and CDR2 is FQGNSA. The V and J ends lost 1 base and 2 bases respectively, with 9 bases between them. The CDR3 runs to 15 residues. The CDR3 is CASSLVGYGNQPQHF. For the CDR3, the DNA is TGTGCCAGCAGCTTAGTGGGGTATGGCAATCAGCCCCAGCATTTT.

The chain has TRBV6-6 and TRBJ1-5, with D possibly being TRBD1 (5 bases). Between the trimmed V and J ends, which lost 3 bases and 4 bases, there was a span of 10 bases. The germline CDR1 and CDR2 sequences are MNHNY and SVGAGI (reference sequence). The CDR3 is 14 residues long. CDR3 region: CASSYGGVNQPQHF. The CDR3 DNA is TGTGCCAGCAGTTATGGGGGGGTGAATCAGCCCCAGCATTTT.